The clone carrying this T cell receptor (beta chain) was observed a few times. Its antigen remains unidentified. Trimming took 4 bases from V and 0 from J, leaving 10 bases between them. The CDR3 sequence is 15 residues long. Germline V lookup: CDR1 SGHTS, CDR2 YDEGEE. TCRdb used MiXCR to reprocess the reads, holding one entry per CDR3 protein. Here the sample spans roughly 230,000 distinct CDR3 sequences, about a sixth being singletons. These data belong to a study of T cell repertoires in cytomegalovirus infection. On the study more broadly: Matching HLA type, along with CMV infection, was indicated by public TCR beta signatures. Study-wide results and caveats: Using cumulative public TCR beta family frequency, the authors identified those who carried CMV together with the relevant HLA. Ex vivo, HLA-C-restricted CMV-specific TCR beta clonotypes prevailed over the rest of the response.

The sequence was collected from a human donor in good health (CMV status not recorded). Some clones in this sample may be carry-over from other donors' samples. The sequenced sample consisted of CD8+ T cells from PBMCs. The chain is built from TRBV5-8 and TRBJ1-4; D gene ambiguous. CDR3 sequence (DNA): TGTGCCAGCAGCCAGCCTTTCGCAACTAATGAAAAACTGTTTTTT. Protein sequence: CASSQPFATNEKLFF.